The clone carrying this TCR beta chain has just a few counts. These data originate in a study of early T cells in non-severe SARS-CoV-2 infection. Germline values: CDR1 SNHLY, CDR2 FYNNEI. The ends lost 5 bases at V and 4 bases at J; junction bases unmatched: 12. The CDR3 contains 16 residues. TCRdb reanalysed the 5' RACE reads using MiXCR and keeps one entry per CDR3 protein. The table has about 63,000 distinct CDR3 sequences, approximately 13% seen once. This TCR derives from an adult who was a healthcare worker with PCR-confirmed SARS-CoV-2 infection or an uninfected control (not recorded which). V usage is TRBV2 and J usage is TRBJ1-1; TRBD1 aligns across 8 bases. Sequenced input: whole blood. CDR3 nucleotide sequence: TGTGCCAGCAGTACCCAGTGGACAGGGAGGGGCACTGAAGCTTTCTTT. This translates into CASSTQWTGRGTEAFF.